The 3 T cell receptor beta chains given below trace back to one sample, sequenced in a study of T cell repertoires in cytomegalovirus infection. The antigens for these receptors are not known. MiXCR, applied by TCRdb to the reads, yields one record per CDR3 protein. The sample records approximately 350,000 distinct CDR3 sequences, approximately 30% being singletons. Sample: cultured PBMCs, taken from culture after CMV antigen stimulation. The receptor set was obtained from a human donor in good health (CMV status not recorded). Some clones in this sample may be carry-over from other donors' samples.

V and J are TRBV7-2 and TRBJ2-4; D not certain. The germline CDR1 and CDR2 sequences are SGHTA and FQGNSA. The CDR3 loop spans 12 amino acids. Trimming left V 4 bases short and J 9 bases short, with 10 bases between. The CDR3 sequence is CASSSRLGIQYF. The CDR3 bases are TGTGCCAGCAGCTCCAGACTGGGCATTCAGTACTTC.

This clonotype was seen only a few times. The gene calls are TRBV24-1 and TRBJ2-2; a possible D gene is TRBD1 (5 bases). This CDR3 is built from 15 residues. The V and J ends lost 5 bases and 4 bases respectively, with 13 bases between them. Germline lookup yields CDR1 KGHDR and CDR2 SFDVKD. The chain's CDR3 is CATSAATAITGELFF. CDR3 nucleotides: TGTGCCACCAGTGCAGCGACAGCGATCACCGGGGAGCTGTTTTTT.

The chain recombines TRBV28 with TRBJ1-2; unclear D gene. The CDR3 totals 15 residues. CDR1 MDHEN and CDR2 SYDVKM come from the germline V gene. Trimming cost V 7 bases and J 8 bases, with 23 bases left between them. The CDR3, as DNA: TGTGCCAGCAAGCAAGATGCGGGCCTCCCGGGGGGCTACACCTTC. Its translation is CASKQDAGLPGGYTF.